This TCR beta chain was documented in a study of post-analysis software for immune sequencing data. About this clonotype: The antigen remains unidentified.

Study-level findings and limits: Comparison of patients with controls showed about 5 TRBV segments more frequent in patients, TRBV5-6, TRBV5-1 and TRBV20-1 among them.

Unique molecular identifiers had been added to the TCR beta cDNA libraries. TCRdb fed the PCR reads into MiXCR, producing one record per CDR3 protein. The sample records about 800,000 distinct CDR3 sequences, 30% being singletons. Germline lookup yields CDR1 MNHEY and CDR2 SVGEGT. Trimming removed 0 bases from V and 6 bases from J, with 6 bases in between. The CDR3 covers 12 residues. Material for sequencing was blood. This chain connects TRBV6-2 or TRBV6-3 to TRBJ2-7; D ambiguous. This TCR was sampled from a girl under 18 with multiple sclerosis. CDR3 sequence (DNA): TGTGCCAGCAGTTACTCGATCGGCGAGCAGTACTTC. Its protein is CASSYSIGEQYF.